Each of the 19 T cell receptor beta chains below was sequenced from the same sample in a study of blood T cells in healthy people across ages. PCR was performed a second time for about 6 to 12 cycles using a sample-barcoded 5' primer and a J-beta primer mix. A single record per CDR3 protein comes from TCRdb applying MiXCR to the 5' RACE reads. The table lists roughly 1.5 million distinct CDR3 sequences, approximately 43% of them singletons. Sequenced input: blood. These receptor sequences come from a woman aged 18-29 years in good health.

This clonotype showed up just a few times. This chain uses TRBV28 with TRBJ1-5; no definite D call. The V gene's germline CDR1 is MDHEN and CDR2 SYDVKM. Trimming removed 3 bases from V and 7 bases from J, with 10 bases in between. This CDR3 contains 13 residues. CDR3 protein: CASSLVGLQPQHF. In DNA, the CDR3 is TGTGCCAGCAGTTTGGTAGGGTTACAGCCCCAGCATTTT.

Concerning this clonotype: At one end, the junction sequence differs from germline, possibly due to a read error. The CDR3 sequence is CANSTRTKASGRASYNEQYF. For the CDR3, the DNA is TGTGCCAACAGCACCCGGACGAAGGCTAGCGGGAGAGCCTCCTACAATGAGCAGTACTTC. V and J are TRBV7-2 and TRBJ2-1, with 10 bases fitting TRBD2. The J call is uncertain, as TRBJ2-7 better fits the DNA end. The germline V gene encodes CDR1 SGHTA and CDR2 FQGNSA. The CDR3 length is 20 residues.

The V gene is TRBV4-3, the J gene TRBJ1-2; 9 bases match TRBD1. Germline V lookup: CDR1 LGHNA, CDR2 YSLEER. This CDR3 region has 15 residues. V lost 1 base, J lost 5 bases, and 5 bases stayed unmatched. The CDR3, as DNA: TGCGCCAGCAGCCAAGGGGTTGGGACAGGGTATGGCTACACCTTC. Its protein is CASSQGVGTGYGYTF.

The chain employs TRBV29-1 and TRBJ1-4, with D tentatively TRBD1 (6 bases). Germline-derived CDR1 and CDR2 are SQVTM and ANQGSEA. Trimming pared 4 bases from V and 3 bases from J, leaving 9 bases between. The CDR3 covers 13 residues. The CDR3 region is CSVVRGSNEKLFF. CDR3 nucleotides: TGCAGCGTTGTCAGGGGCTCTAATGAAAAACTGTTTTTT.

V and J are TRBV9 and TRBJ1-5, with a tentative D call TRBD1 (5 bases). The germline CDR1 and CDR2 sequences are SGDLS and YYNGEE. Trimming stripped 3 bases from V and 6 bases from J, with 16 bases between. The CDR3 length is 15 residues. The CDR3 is CASSALGGEGQPQHF. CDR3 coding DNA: TGTGCCAGCAGCGCCCTTGGGGGGGAAGGTCAGCCCCAGCATTTT.

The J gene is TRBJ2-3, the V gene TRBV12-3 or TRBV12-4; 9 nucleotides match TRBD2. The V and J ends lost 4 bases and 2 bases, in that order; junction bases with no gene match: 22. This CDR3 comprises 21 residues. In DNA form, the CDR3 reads TGTGCCAGCAGTTCCTCCTTAGGTAGCGGGGGCTCAATACCCAACACAGATACGCAGTATTTT. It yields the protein CASSSSLGSGGSIPNTDTQYF.

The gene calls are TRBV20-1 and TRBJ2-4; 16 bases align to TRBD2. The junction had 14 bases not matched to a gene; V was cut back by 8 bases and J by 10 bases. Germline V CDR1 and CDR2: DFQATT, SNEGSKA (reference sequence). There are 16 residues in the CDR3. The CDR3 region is CSPGTSGGALSQIQYF. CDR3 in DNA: TGCAGTCCCGGGACTAGCGGGGGGGCCTTATCACAGATTCAGTACTTC.

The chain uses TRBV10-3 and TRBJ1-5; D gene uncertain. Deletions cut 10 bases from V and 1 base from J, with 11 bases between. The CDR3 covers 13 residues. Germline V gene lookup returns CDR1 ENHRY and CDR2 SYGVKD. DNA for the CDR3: TGTGCCACCCAGCCCATAAGCAATCAGCCCCAGCATTTT. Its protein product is CATQPISNQPQHF.

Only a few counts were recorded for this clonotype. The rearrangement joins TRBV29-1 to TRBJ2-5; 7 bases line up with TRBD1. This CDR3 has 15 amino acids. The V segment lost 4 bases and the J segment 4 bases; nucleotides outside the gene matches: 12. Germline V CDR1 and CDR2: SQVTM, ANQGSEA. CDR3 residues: CSVGGTEGGRETQYF. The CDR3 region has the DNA TGCAGCGTTGGAGGGACAGAAGGGGGTAGAGAGACCCAGTACTTC.

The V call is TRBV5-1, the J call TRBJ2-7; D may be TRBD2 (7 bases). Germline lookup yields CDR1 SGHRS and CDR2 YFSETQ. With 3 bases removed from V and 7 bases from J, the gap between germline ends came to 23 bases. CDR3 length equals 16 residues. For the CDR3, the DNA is TGCGCCAGCAGCTCCCGGGGGGCTCCCTTCTACAATGAGCAGTACTTC. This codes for CASSSRGAPFYNEQYF.

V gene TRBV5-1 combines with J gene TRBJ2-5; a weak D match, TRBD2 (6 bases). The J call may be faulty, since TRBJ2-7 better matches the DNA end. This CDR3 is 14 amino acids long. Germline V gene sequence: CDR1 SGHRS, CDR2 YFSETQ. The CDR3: CASSWEALKYEQYF. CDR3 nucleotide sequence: TGCGCCAGCAGCTGGGAGGCGCTGAAATACGAGCAGTACTTC.

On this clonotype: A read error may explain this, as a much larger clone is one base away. In DNA, the CDR3 is TGCGGCGCTGTGGACAGGGGCACATACGAGCAGTACTTC. This codes for CGAVDRGTYEQYF. The gene calls are TRBV29-1 and TRBJ2-7; 9 positions match TRBD1. The CDR3 runs 13 residues. Germline V gene data show CDR1 as SQVTM and CDR2 as ANQGSEA.

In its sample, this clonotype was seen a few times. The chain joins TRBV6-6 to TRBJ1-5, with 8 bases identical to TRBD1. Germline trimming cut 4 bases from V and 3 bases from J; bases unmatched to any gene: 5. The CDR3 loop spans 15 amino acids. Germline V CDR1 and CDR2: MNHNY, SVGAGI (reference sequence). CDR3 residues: CASSSRTGFNQPQHF. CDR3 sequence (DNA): TGTGCCAGCAGTTCACGGACAGGGTTCAATCAGCCCCAGCATTTT.

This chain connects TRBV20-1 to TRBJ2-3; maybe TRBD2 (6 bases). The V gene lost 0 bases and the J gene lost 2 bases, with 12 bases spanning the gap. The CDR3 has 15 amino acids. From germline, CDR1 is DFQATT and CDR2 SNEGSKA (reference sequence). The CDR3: CSARERDLFTDTQYF. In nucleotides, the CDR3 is TGCAGTGCTAGAGAGCGGGACCTTTTCACAGATACGCAGTATTTT.

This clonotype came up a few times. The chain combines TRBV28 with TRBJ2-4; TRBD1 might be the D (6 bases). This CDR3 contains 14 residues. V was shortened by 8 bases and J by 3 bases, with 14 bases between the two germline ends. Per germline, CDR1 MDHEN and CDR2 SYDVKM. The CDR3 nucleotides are TGTGCCAGCCGAAGGGCAGGGGTCAAAAACATTCAGTACTTC. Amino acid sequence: CASRRAGVKNIQYF.

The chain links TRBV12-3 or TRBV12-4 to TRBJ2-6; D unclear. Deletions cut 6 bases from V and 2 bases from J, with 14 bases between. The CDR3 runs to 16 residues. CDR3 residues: CASSPARYAGANVLTF. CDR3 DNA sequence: TGTGCCAGCAGCCCCGCCAGGTACGCTGGGGCCAACGTCCTGACTTTC.

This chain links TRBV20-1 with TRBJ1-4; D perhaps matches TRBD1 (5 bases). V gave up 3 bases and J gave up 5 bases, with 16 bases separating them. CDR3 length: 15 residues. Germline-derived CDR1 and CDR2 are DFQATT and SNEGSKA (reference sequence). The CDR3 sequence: CSASRLGRVNEKLFF. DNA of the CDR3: TGCAGTGCTAGTAGGTTAGGCAGGGTGAATGAAAAACTGTTTTTT.

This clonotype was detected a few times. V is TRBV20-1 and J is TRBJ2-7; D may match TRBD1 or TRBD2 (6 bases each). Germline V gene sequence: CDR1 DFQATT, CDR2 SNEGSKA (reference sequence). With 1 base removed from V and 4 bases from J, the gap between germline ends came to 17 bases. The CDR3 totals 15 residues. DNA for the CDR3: TGCAGTGCTAGAGCACCCGGGGGCAGAATATACGAGCAGTACTTC. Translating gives CSARAPGGRIYEQYF.

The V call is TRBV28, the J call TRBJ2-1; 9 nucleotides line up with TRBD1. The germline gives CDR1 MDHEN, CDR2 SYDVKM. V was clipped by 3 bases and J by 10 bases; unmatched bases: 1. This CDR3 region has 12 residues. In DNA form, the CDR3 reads TGTGCCAGCAGTTTGGGGACAGGGGAGCAGTTCTTC. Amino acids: CASSLGTGEQFF.